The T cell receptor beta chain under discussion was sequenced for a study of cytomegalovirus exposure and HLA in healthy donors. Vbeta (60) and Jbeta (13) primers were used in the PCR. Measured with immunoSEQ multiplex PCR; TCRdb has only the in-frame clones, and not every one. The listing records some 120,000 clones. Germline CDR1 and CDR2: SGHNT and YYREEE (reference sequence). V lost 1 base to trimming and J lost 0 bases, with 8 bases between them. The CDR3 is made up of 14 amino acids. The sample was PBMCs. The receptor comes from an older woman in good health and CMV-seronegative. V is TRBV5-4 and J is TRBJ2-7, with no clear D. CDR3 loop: CASSLSAASYEQYF. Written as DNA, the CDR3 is TGTGCCAGCAGCTTGTCGGCGGCCTCCTACGAGCAGTACTTC.